This T cell receptor (beta chain) stems from a study of T-cell memory formation after mild COVID-19. TCRdb re-called the 5' RACE reads through MiXCR, storing one row per CDR3 protein. Of under 550,000 distinct CDR3 sequences in the sample, more than 15% are singletons; the top ten hold approximately 21%. The study, taken as a whole, reports: CD4+ contracting clones were mainly CM and EM; CD8+ ones, EMRA. Day 15 to 85 contractors were CD4/CD8 balanced; later expanders leaned CD4+.

Note on this clonotype: Its antigen remains unidentified.

Specimen: PBMCs or a T cell subset sorted from them (not recorded which). This receptor was obtained from a man aged 18 to 35 who had mild COVID-19 (a few samples of this study predate the infection). Cell type and time point are not known.

The CDR3 loop is CSARVSSGGAGEQFF. In nucleotides, the CDR3 is TGCAGTGCTAGAGTGTCCAGCGGGGGGGCCGGTGAGCAGTTCTTC. The V call is TRBV20-1, the J call TRBJ2-1; 10 nucleotides line up with TRBD2. The CDR3 length is 15 residues. Germline V lookup: CDR1 DFQATT, CDR2 SNEGSKA (reference sequence). J was trimmed by 9 bases and V by 1 base; bases with no gene match: 9.